This T cell receptor (beta chain) came from a study of T cell changes during pregnancy in multiple sclerosis. Germline loops: CDR1 MNHEY, CDR2 SVGAGI. There are 16 residues in the CDR3. With 4 bases clipped from V and 5 bases from J, the junction kept 7 bases outside the gene matches. This table comes from immunoSEQ multiplex PCR, and its TCRdb copy is limited to in-frame clones, with some not included. The table shows about 42,000 clones, with 84% occurring only once. Sequencing used CD4+ T cells from peripheral blood mononuclear cells, obtained before pregnancy. The TCR sequence derives from a female donor with multiple sclerosis, enrolled in a pregnancy study. This chain links TRBV6-5 with TRBJ2-2; 10 bases fit TRBD2. The CDR3 bases are TGTGCCAGCAGTTCTCTAGCGGGAGTTGAGACCGGGGAGCTGTTTTTT. Translation gives CASSSLAGVETGELFF.